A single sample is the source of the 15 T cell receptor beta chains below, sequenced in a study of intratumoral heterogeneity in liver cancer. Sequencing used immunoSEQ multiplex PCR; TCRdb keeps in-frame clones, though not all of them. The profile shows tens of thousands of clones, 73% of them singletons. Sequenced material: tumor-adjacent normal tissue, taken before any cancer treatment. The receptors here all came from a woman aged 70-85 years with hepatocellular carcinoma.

This CDR3 is CASSAQAGTGGPKTQYF. In DNA, the CDR3 is TGTGCCAGTAGTGCTCAAGCCGGGACAGGGGGCCCCAAGACCCAGTACTTC. The rearrangement links TRBV19 to TRBJ2-5; 12 positions match TRBD1. The CDR3 is made up of 17 amino acids. Germline-derived CDR1 and CDR2 are LNHDA and SQIVND (reference sequence). After removal of 5 bases from V and 6 bases from J, the junction contained 13 bases not matched to a gene.

The CDR3 is CASSIQETQYF. Written as DNA, the CDR3 is TGTGCCAGCTCAATCCAAGAGACCCAGTACTTC. This chain uses TRBV18 with TRBJ2-5; D is uncertain. Per germline, CDR1 KGHSH and CDR2 LQKENI. The CDR3 consists of 11 residues. V was trimmed by 5 bases and J by 1 base, leaving 2 bases between them.

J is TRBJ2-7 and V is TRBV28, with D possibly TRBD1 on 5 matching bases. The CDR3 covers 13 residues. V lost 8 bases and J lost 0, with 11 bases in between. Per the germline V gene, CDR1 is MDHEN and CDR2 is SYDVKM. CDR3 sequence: CASQDSPSYEQYF. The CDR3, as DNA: TGTGCCAGCCAAGACAGCCCCTCCTACGAGCAGTACTTC.

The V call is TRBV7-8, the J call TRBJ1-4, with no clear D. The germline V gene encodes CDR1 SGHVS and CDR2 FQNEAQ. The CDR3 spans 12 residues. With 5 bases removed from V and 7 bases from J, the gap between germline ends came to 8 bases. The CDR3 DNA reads TGTGCCAGCAGCCTGGAAGTTGAAAAACTGTTTTTT. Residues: CASSLEVEKLFF.

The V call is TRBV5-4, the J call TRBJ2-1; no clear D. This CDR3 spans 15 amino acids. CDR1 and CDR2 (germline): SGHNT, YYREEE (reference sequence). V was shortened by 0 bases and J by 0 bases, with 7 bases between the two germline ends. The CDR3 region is CASSLEGDSYNEQFF. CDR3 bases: TGTGCCAGCAGCTTGGAGGGCGACTCCTACAATGAGCAGTTCTTC.

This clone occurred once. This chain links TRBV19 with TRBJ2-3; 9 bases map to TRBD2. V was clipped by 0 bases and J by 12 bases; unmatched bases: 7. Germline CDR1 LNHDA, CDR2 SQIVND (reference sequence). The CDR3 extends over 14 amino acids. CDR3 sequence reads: CASSIEAASGIQYF. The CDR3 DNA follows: TGTGCCAGTAGTATAGAGGCGGCTAGCGGGATACAGTATTTT.

CDR3 sequence (DNA): TGTGCCAGCAGCTTACAGGGCCTGAACACTGAAGCTTTCTTT. Protein product: CASSLQGLNTEAFF. The chain recombines TRBV7-3 with TRBJ1-1, with a tentative D call TRBD1 (5 bases). The CDR3 is 14 residues long. V was trimmed by 2 bases and J by 0 bases, leaving 7 bases between them. The germline CDR1 and CDR2 sequences are SGHTA and FQGTGA.

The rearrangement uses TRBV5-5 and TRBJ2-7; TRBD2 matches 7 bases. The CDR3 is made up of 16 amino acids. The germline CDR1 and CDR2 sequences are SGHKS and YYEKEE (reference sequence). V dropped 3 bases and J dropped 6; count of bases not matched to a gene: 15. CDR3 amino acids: CASSSERGIGWGEQYF. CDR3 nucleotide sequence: TGTGCCAGCAGCTCAGAGCGGGGCATAGGGTGGGGCGAGCAGTACTTC.

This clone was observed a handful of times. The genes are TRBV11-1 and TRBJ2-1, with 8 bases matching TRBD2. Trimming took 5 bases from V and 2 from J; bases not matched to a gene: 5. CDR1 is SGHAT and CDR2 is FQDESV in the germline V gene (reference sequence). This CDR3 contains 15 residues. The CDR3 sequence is CASSTRAGAYNEQFF. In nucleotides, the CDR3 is TGTGCCAGCAGCACCCGAGCGGGAGCCTACAATGAGCAGTTCTTC.

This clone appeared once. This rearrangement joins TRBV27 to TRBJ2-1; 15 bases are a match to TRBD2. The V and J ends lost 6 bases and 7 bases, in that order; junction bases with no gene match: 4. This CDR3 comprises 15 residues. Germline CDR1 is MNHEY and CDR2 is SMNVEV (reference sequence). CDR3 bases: TGTGCCAGCAGGGGACTAGCGGGAGGATTAAATGAGCAGTTCTTC. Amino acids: CASRGLAGGLNEQFF.

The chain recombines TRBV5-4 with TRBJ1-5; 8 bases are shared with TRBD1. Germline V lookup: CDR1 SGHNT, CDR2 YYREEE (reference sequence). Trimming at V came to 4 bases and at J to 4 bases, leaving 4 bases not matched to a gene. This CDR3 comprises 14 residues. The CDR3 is CASSRQGQNQPQHF. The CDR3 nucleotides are TGTGCCAGCAGCCGACAGGGGCAGAATCAGCCCCAGCATTTT.

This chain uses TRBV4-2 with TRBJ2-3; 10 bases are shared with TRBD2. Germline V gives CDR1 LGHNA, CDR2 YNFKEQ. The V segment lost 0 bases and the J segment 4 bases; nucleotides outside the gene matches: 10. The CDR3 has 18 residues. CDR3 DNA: TGTGCCAGCAGCCAAGAAGGAGACACTAGCGGGAATCCAGATACGCAGTATTTT. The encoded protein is CASSQEGDTSGNPDTQYF.

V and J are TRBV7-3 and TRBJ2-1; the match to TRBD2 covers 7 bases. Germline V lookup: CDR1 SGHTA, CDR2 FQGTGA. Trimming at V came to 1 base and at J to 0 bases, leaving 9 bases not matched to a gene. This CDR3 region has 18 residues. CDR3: CASSLRSSGWSSYNEQFF. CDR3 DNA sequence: TGTGCCAGCAGCTTAAGGTCTAGCGGATGGAGCTCCTACAATGAGCAGTTCTTC.

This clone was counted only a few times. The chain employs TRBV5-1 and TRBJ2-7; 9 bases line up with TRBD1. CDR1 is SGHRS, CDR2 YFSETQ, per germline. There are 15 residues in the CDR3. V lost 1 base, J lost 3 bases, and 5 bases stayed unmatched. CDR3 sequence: CASSLLLGQGYEQYF. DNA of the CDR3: TGCGCCAGCAGCTTGCTCCTGGGACAGGGCTACGAGCAGTACTTC.

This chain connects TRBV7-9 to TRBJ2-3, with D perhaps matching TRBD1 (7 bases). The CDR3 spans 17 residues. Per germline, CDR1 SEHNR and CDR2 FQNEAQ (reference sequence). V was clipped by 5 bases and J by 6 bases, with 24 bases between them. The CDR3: CASSPAGGTVLPDTQYF. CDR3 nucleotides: TGTGCCAGCAGCCCGGCTGGCGGGACAGTCCTCCCCGATACGCAGTATTTT.